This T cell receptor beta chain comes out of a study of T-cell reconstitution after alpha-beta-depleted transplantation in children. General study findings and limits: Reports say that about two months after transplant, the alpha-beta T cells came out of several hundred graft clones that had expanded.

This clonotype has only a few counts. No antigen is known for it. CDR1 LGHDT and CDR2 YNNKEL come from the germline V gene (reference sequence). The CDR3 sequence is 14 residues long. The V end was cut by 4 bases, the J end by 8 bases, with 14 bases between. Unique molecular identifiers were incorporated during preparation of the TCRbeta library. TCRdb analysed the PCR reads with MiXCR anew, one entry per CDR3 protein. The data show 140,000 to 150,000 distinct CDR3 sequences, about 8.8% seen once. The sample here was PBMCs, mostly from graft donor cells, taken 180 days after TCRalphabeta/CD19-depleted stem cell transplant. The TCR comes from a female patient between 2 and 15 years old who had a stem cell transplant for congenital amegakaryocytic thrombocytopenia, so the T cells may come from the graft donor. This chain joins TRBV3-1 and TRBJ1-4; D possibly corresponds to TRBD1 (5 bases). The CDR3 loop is CASSPGRGGEKLFF. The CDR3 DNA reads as TGTGCCAGCAGCCCAGGGAGGGGTGGCGAAAAACTGTTTTTT. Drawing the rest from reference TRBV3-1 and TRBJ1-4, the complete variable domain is DTAVSQTPKYLVTQMGNDKSIKCEQNLGHDTMYWYKQDSKKFLKIMFSYNNKELIINETVPNRFSPKSPDKAHLNLHINSLELGDSAVYFCASSPGRGGEKLFFGSGTQLSVL.